Each of the 12 T cell receptor beta chains below was sequenced from the same sample in a study of cytomegalovirus exposure and HLA in healthy donors. It was with 60 Vbeta and 13 Jbeta primers that the PCR ran. Method: immunoSEQ multiplex PCR; TCRdb's copy keeps in-frame clones and lacks some. The sample has more than 85,000 clones; approximately 12% are singletons. Sample: PBMCs. These receptors were obtained from a man aged 35-49 years in good health and CMV-seropositive.

A word on this clone: At one end the junction does not follow the germline gene, possibly because of a read error. The chain uses TRBV29-1 and TRBJ2-5, with 7 bases fitting TRBD1. This CDR3 is built from 13 residues. Germline CDR1 reads SQVTM; CDR2 reads ANQGSEA. CDR3 bases: TGCAGCGTTCAAGAGGGGGCTGGGGAGACCCAGTACTTC. Translation: CSVQEGAGETQYF.

The rearrangement links TRBV29-1 to TRBJ2-7; TRBD2 matches 8 bases. The CDR3 has 14 amino acids. CDR1 SQVTM and CDR2 ANQGSEA come from the germline V gene. Germline trimming cut 7 bases from V and 3 bases from J; bases unmatched to any gene: 11. The CDR3 bases are TGCAGCGCCCTCTCGACTAGCGCGGACTACGAGCAGTACTTC. This translates into CSALSTSADYEQYF.

This clone was picked up a small number of times. This CDR3 is CATKTGTSGTNEQFF. In DNA, the CDR3 is TGTGCCACCAAAACCGGGACTAGCGGGACTAATGAGCAGTTCTTC. The V call is TRBV5-4, the J call TRBJ2-1; 13 positions match TRBD2. Germline CDR1 and CDR2: SGHNT and YYREEE (reference sequence). The length of the CDR3 is 15 residues. V trimming: 9 bases; J trimming: 7 bases; junction bases outside the gene matches: 10.

The chain carries TRBV10-3 and TRBJ2-7, with a tentative D call TRBD1 (5 bases). CDR1 and CDR2 from the germline V gene are ENHRY and SYGVKD. CDR3 length: 15 residues. Trimming removed 10 bases from V and 0 bases from J, with 19 bases in between. CDR3 DNA sequence: TGTGCCACGGCCGCCAGGGCACTAACCTCCTACGAGCAGTACTTC. This translates into CATAARALTSYEQYF.

This clone was picked up a small number of times. V is TRBV7-8 and J is TRBJ1-1; D unclear. V lost 1 base to trimming and J lost 11 bases, with 20 bases between them. This CDR3 contains 15 residues. Germline CDR1 reads SGHVS; CDR2 reads FQNEAQ. Here the CDR3 DNA reads TGTGCCAGCAGCTTAGAAGACGGAGGAGTTGGTGGGGCTTTCTTT. Amino acids: CASSLEDGGVGGAFF.

This clone came up a few times. V usage is TRBV19 and J usage is TRBJ1-1, with TRBD1 as a possible D gene (5 bases). Germline V gene sequence: CDR1 LNHDA, CDR2 SQIVND (reference sequence). The CDR3 has 13 residues. V lost 5 bases, J lost 6 bases, and 13 bases lay in between. CDR3 residues: CASSWGGRAEAFF. CDR3 bases: TGTGCCAGTAGTTGGGGTGGCAGGGCTGAAGCTTTCTTT.

Only a few counts were recorded for this clone. The chain employs TRBV7-6 and TRBJ2-1, with 8 bases fitting TRBD2. J lost 3 bases, V lost 3 bases, and 4 bases had no gene match. Germline CDR1 SGHVS, CDR2 FNYEAQ. This CDR3 has 15 residues. CDR3 in DNA: TGTGCCAGCAGCTTTAGCGGGATCCGCTACAATGAGCAGTTCTTC. As protein: CASSFSGIRYNEQFF.

This clone was observed a handful of times. The chain has TRBV5-1 and TRBJ2-1; TRBD2 aligns across 9 bases. Germline assignment: CDR1 SGHRS and CDR2 YFSETQ. The CDR3 extends over 20 amino acids. V dropped 2 bases and J dropped 2; count of bases not matched to a gene: 17. CDR3 nucleotide sequence: TGCGCCAGCAGCTTCAATAGTGGAGCGGGAGGAGGGGGCCCCTACAATGAGCAGTTCTTC. This translates into CASSFNSGAGGGGPYNEQFF.

The CDR3 nucleotides are TGTGCCAGTAGTATGTCAACAGGGTCCGGGGCCAACGTCCTGACTTTC. Translation gives CASSMSTGSGANVLTF. The V call is TRBV19, the J call TRBJ2-6; TRBD1 is a possible D gene (6 bases). V dropped 3 bases and J dropped 4 bases, with 13 bases sitting between them. Per the germline V gene, CDR1 is LNHDA and CDR2 is SQIVND (reference sequence). This CDR3 is 16 amino acids long.

This clone was picked up a small number of times. The chain combines TRBV6-5 with TRBJ1-2, with D maybe TRBD1 (6 bases). V was trimmed by 3 bases and J by 4 bases, leaving 15 bases between them. The CDR3 is made up of 15 amino acids. Germline values: CDR1 MNHEY, CDR2 SVGAGI. This CDR3 is CASSYSDRLVYGYTF. The CDR3 DNA follows: TGTGCCAGCAGTTATTCGGACAGATTAGTCTATGGCTACACCTTC.

This clone was observed a few times. The chain joins TRBV30 to TRBJ2-3; D remains unclear. Germline values: CDR1 GTSNPN, CDR2 SVGIG (reference sequence). V dropped 3 bases and J dropped 0 bases, with 16 bases sitting between them. The CDR3 has 16 amino acids. The CDR3 bases are TGTGCCTGGAGCGGAGACGGAGCGATTAGCACAGATACGCAGTATTTT. Residues: CAWSGDGAISTDTQYF.

The rearrangement links TRBV5-1 to TRBJ2-1; the match to TRBD1 covers 10 bases. The V segment lost 7 bases and the J segment 6 bases; nucleotides outside the gene matches: 16. The CDR3 totals 17 residues. Germline CDR1 and CDR2: SGHRS and YFSETQ. CDR3 in DNA: TGCGCCAGCGATCCAGGTTTCCGGGACAGGGGCCTCAATGAGCAGTTCTTC. Amino acids: CASDPGFRDRGLNEQFF. Filled out from reference TRBV5-1 and TRBJ2-1, the complete variable domain reads KAGVTQTPRYLIKTRGQQVTLSCSPISGHRSVSWYQQTPGQGLQFLFEYFSETQRNKGNFPGRFSGRQFSNSRSEMNVSTLELGDSALYLCASDPGFRDRGLNEQFFGPGTRLTVL.